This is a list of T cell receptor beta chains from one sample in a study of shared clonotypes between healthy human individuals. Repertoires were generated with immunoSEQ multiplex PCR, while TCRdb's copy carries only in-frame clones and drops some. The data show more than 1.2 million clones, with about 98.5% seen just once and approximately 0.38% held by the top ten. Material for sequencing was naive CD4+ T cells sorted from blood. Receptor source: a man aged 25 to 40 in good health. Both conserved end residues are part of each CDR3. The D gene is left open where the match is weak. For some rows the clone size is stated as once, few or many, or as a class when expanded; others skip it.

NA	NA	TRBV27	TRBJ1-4	CASSLLGANEKLFF	TGTGCCAGCAGTTTATTGGGGGCTAATGAAAAACTGTTTTTT
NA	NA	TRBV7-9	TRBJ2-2	CASGPNTGELFF	TGTGCCTCCGGCCCGAACACCGGGGAGCTGTTTTTT
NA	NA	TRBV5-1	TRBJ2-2	CASSLIARTVVTTGELFF	TGCGCCAGCAGCCTGATCGCCCGGACGGTCGTAACCACCGGGGAGCTGTTTTTT
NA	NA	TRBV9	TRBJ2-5	CASSVGAGERETQYF	TGTGCCAGCAGCGTAGGAGCTGGGGAGAGGGAGACCCAGTACTTC
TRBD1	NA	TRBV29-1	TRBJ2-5	CSVVGTVETQYF	TGCAGCGTTGTTGGGACAGTAGAGACCCAGTACTTC
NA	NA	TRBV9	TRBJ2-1	CASSVGSLGHNEQFF	TGTGCCAGCAGCGTAGGGTCGTTGGGCCACAATGAGCAGTTCTTC
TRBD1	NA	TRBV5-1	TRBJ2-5	CASSLFRGQETQYF	TGCGCCAGCAGCTTATTCAGGGGGCAGGAGACCCAGTACTTC
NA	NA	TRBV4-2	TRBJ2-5	CASSQEPGRETQYF	TGTGCCAGCAGCCAAGAACCGGGGCGAGAGACCCAGTACTTC
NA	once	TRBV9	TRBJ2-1	CASSKFPGLSSYNEQFF	TGTGCCAGCAGTAAGTTCCCGGGATTAAGCTCCTACAATGAGCAGTTCTTC
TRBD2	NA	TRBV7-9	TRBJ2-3	CASSLRLRLAGSDTQYF	TGTGCCAGCAGCTTAAGACTGAGACTAGCGGGATCAGATACGCAGTATTTT
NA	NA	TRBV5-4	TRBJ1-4	CASSRGSSVQGNEKLFF	TGTGCCAGCAGCCGGGGGAGCTCAGTTCAGGGTAATGAAAAACTGTTTTTT